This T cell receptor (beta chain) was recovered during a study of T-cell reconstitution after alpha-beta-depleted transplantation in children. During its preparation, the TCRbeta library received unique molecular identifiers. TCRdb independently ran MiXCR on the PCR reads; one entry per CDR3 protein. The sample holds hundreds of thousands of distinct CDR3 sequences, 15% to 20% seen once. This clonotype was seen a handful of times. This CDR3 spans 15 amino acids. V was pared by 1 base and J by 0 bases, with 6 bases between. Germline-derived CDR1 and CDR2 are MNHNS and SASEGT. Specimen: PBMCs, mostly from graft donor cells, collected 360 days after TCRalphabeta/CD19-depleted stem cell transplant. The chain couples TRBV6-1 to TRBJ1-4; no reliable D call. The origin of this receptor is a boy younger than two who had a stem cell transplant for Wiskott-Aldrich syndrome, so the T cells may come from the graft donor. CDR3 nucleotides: TGTGCCAGCAGTGAAGGCAAAACAACTAATGAAAAACTGTTTTTT. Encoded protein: CASSEGKTTNEKLFF.